This T cell receptor (beta chain) was sequenced during a study of cytomegalovirus exposure and HLA in healthy donors. PCR used 60 Vbeta primers and 13 Jbeta primers. Produced via immunoSEQ multiplex PCR; TCRdb's table is partial and in-frame only. The data contain around 130,000 clones, about 8.6% of them singletons. CDR1 SGHDT and CDR2 YYEEEE come from the germline V gene. The CDR3 is 16 residues long. Trimming left V 4 bases short and J 3 bases short, with 17 bases between. General observations from the study: One variant, a missense change in DCLRE1C, was linked in a later analysis to TCR beta V- and J-gene trimming.

This cohort consisted of healthy bone marrow donors. Comment on this clone: Its cognate antigen is unknown. The same CDR3 can be traced to other DNA sequences in this sample.

The sequencing sample was made of PBMCs. This clonotype was obtained from a woman aged 40-49 years in good health and CMV-seropositive. V gene TRBV5-6 combines with J gene TRBJ1-5; D is unresolved. Here the CDR3 reads CASSPLSQADNQPQHF. CDR3 in DNA: TGTGCCAGCAGCCCGTTGAGCCAGGCCGACAATCAGCCCCAGCATTTT.